Given below is one T cell receptor (beta chain) in context. The data stem from a study of blood T cell repertoires in COVID-19. Study information: From T cells, B-cell-depleted T cells, or PBMCs came the material, which was cDNA or gDNA.

This CDR3 is built from 14 residues. The germline V gene encodes CDR1 SNHLY and CDR2 FYNNEI. V lost 1 base and J 6 bases, leaving 9 bases between the germline ends. Clones were read by immunoSEQ multiplex PCR, and TCRdb kept only the in-frame ones, dropping some. The data show some 250,000 clones, more than 75% seen once. The J gene is TRBJ2-2, the V gene TRBV2, with a tentative D call TRBD1 (6 bases). Sample: peripheral blood. This TCR derives from a young woman who had recovered from COVID-19. CDR3 amino acids: CASSEDRVAGELFF. The CDR3 DNA reads TGTGCCAGCAGTGAAGACAGGGTCGCCGGGGAGCTGTTTTTT.